A single T cell receptor (beta chain) is shown here with its context. What it binds is not known. This sample was included in a study of T cell responses to AZD1222 COVID-19 vaccine. V was shortened by 3 bases and J by 0 bases, with 24 bases between the two germline ends. The CDR3 is 19 amino acids. Germline V gene sequence: CDR1 MDHEN, CDR2 SYDVKM. Sequencing was performed with immunoSEQ multiplex PCR; in TCRdb, only in-frame clones are kept and a portion is missing. The sample has approximately 120,000 clones, 75% to 90% seen once. Points from the study as a whole: Targeting of unmutated variant regions was reportedly seen in nearly half of spike-specific TCRs. Samples come after the peak T cell response, not at day 14.

The sequence was collected from an adult in good health. This sample comprised peripheral blood, obtained on day 0 of AZD1222 vaccination. V and J are TRBV28 and TRBJ2-7; D not resolved. CDR3: CASSLRHLGDLKSSYEQYF. In DNA, the CDR3 is TGTGCCAGCAGTTTGCGCCACCTCGGAGATCTCAAGTCCTCCTACGAGCAGTACTTC.